Listed below are T cell receptor beta chains from one sample, sequenced in a study of cytomegalovirus exposure and HLA in healthy donors. The repertoire was sequenced with immunoSEQ multiplex PCR; TCRdb's copy has only in-frame clones and lacks some. The table has about 150,000 clones, around 74% seen once. The material sequenced was PBMCs. These receptors all come from a man younger than 30 in good health and CMV-seronegative. Each CDR3 is given with its conserved first and last residue. D genes are given only for firm matches. Not every row has a clone size; where given, it reads once, few, many or a size class.

J,D,V,size,DNA,CDR3
TRBJ1-5,TRBD1,TRBV6-5,NA,TGTGCCAGCAGGCCGGGACAGGGGGCGATTCAGCCCCAGCATTTT,CASRPGQGAIQPQHF
TRBJ2-3,TRBD2,TRBV7-2,few,TGTGCCAGCAGCTTAATGGGCGGGGGGCCAGATACGCAGTATTTT,CASSLMGGGPDTQYF
TRBJ2-7,NA,TRBV5-5,NA,TGTGCCAGCAGCTTGCAACAGTTCTACGAGCAGTACTTC,CASSLQQFYEQYF
TRBJ2-7,NA,TRBV10-3,NA,TGTGCCATCAAAGGACAGTCCTACGAGCAGTACTTC,CAIKGQSYEQYF
TRBJ1-2,TRBD1,TRBV28,NA,TGTGCCAGCAGACCCCCCCCGGGACAGCCCTCCTATGGCTACACCTTC,CASRPPPGQPSYGYTF
TRBJ1-1,TRBD1,TRBV25-1,NA,TGTGCCAGCAGTGAACTGACAGGGGGCAGTGGTAACACTGAAGCTTTCTTT,CASSELTGGSGNTEAFF
TRBJ2-1,NA,TRBV10-1,NA,TGCGCCAGCAGTGTGGTGGGGGCCGACAATGAGCAGTTCTTC,CASSVVGADNEQFF
TRBJ2-3,NA,TRBV11-3,NA,TGTGCCAGCAGCTGGGGGGTGAGGGGAGCAGATACGCAGTATTTT,CASSWGVRGADTQYF
TRBJ2-5,NA,TRBV4-3,once,TGCGCCAGCAGCCAAGGCGGAGGGGACCCCAGGGAGACCCAGTACTTC,CASSQGGGDPRETQYF
TRBJ2-5,TRBD1,TRBV11-2,NA,TGTGCCAGCAGCTTAGGTACAGGGGGAGAGACCCAGTACTTC,CASSLGTGGETQYF
TRBJ1-2,NA,TRBV7-9,NA,TGTGCCAGCAGCTTATCCCAGGGTGCTGGCTACACCTTC,CASSLSQGAGYTF
TRBJ2-3,NA,TRBV6-1,NA,TGTGCCAGCAGTGAAGGTGGCAGCACAGATACGCAGTATTTT,CASSEGGSTDTQYF
TRBJ1-5,NA,TRBV30,NA,TGTGCCTGGAGTGCTTCGGGGGATCAGCCCCAGCATTTT,CAWSASGDQPQHF
TRBJ2-5,NA,TRBV6-6,NA,TGTGCCAGCGCCCCGAGTAAAGAGACCCAGTACTTC,CASAPSKETQYF
TRBJ2-7,TRBD1,TRBV4-1,NA,TGCGCCAGCAGCCAAGTCACCGGGACAGGGTCCCACGAGCAGTACTTC,CASSQVTGTGSHEQYF
TRBJ2-5,NA,TRBV7-6,NA,TGTGCCAGCAGCTTAGGTTCGCGACAGGAGACCCAGTACTTC,CASSLGSRQETQYF
TRBJ2-3,NA,TRBV6-5,NA,TGTGCCAGCAGCCGGGCAGATACGCAGTATTTT,CASSRADTQYF
TRBJ1-5,NA,TRBV19,once,TGTGCCAGTTCGACCCCGGGATCCCAGCATTTT,CASSTPGSQHF
TRBJ1-2,NA,TRBV6-5,few,TGTGCCAGCAGTCATAACAGGGCAGGCTACACCTTC,CASSHNRAGYTF
TRBJ1-4,NA,TRBV6-5,NA,TGTGCCAGCAGTGATCGGGGAGAAAAACTGTTTTTT,CASSDRGEKLFF
TRBJ2-1,NA,TRBV5-6,few,TGTGCCAGCAGCTCTCAGGGGCACAATGAGCAGTTCTTC,CASSSQGHNEQFF
TRBJ2-7,NA,TRBV4-1,NA,TGCGCCAGCAGCCAGGGCAGTCCCTACGAGCAGTACTTC,CASSQGSPYEQYF
TRBJ1-3,NA,TRBV7-2,NA,TGTGCCAGCAGCTCCGCCCGGGAGGGTAGCTCTGGAAACACCATATATTTT,CASSSAREGSSGNTIYF
TRBJ2-7,TRBD1,TRBV2,few,TGTGCCAGCAGCGGAGGGACAGGGAGGCTCTACGAGCAGTACTTC,CASSGGTGRLYEQYF
TRBJ2-2,NA,TRBV5-1,few,TGCGCCAGCAGCTTGGGCCTAGGGGGCACCGGGGAGCTGTTTTTT,CASSLGLGGTGELFF
TRBJ2-1,NA,TRBV29-1,NA,TGCAGCGTTCGAATAAGCGCCAATGAGCAGTTCTTC,CSVRISANEQFF
TRBJ2-6,NA,TRBV2,NA,TGTGCCAGCAGGGTGGGACAAATCTCTGGGGCCAACGTCCTGACTTTC,CASRVGQISGANVLTF
TRBJ2-2,NA,TRBV29-1,NA,TGCAGCGTTAGTGCGAATGCGAACACCGGGGAGCTGTTTTTT,CSVSANANTGELFF
TRBJ1-4,TRBD1,TRBV5-4,few,TGTGCCAGCAGCTACGACAGGGGGGGAGAAAAACTGTTTTTT,CASSYDRGGEKLFF
TRBJ2-5,TRBD2,TRBV10-1,NA,TGCGCCAGCAGTGCCGGGACTAGCGGGGGAGAGACCCAGTACTTC,CASSAGTSGGETQYF
TRBJ1-2,TRBD1,TRBV28,NA,TGTGCCAGCACCTTACCTGGGACAGGGTTCTTTGGCTACACCTTC,CASTLPGTGFFGYTF
TRBJ1-1,NA,TRBV7-2,NA,TGTGCCAGCAGCAACGTCTTAGAGGCTTTCTTT,CASSNVLEAFF
TRBJ1-2,TRBD1,TRBV6-1,few,TGTGCCACCCAGGGGGACAGGGGGCCTGGCTACACCTTC,CATQGDRGPGYTF
TRBJ1-3,TRBD1,TRBV4-3,NA,TGCGCCAGCAGCCAAGATCCCGGACAGGGTATCTCGTGGAACACCATATATTTT,CASSQDPGQGISWNTIYF
TRBJ1-2,TRBD1,TRBV6-5,few,TGTGCCAGCAGTTACCTATCTACAGGGGTGATCTATGGCTACACCTTC,CASSYLSTGVIYGYTF
TRBJ2-1,TRBD1,TRBV27,once,TGTGCCAGCACCCACAGGGGGCGCGACAATGAGCAGTTCTTC,CASTHRGRDNEQFF
TRBJ1-1,NA,TRBV5-4,NA,TGTGCCAGCAGCTTGCGTCAAAGTGGCCAGATGAACACTGAAGCTTTCTTT,CASSLRQSGQMNTEAFF
TRBJ1-5,NA,TRBV5-1,NA,TGCGCCAGCAGCTTGGGGCGCGAGGATCAGCCCCAGCATTTT,CASSLGREDQPQHF
TRBJ1-6,NA,TRBV2,NA,TGTGCCAGCAGTGAAAGGCAGGCCCCGTCCCTCCACTTT,CASSERQAPSLHF
TRBJ1-5,TRBD1,TRBV4-2,few,TGTGCCAGCAGCCCTCGCCGGGACAGGGAACAGCCCCAGCATTTT,CASSPRRDREQPQHF
TRBJ1-2,NA,TRBV18,once,TGTGCCAGCTCACATGGGGAGGTTAACTATGGCTACACCTTC,CASSHGEVNYGYTF
TRBJ2-7,NA,TRBV2,NA,TGTGCCAGCAGGGGGACACCAAACTACGAGCAGTACTTC,CASRGTPNYEQYF
TRBJ2-5,TRBD2,TRBV7-2,once,TGTGCCAGCAGTCAAAGAGCGGGGGACGGGGAGACCCAGTACTTC,CASSQRAGDGETQYF
TRBJ2-3,TRBD2,TRBV14,once,TGTGCCAGCAGCCAAGAATGGCGAGCGGGGGGGTCAGATACGCAGTATTTT,CASSQEWRAGGSDTQYF
TRBJ1-5,TRBD1,TRBV4-2,NA,TGTGCCAGCAGCCAGACGGGACAGGGGGTGAGGAGCAATCAGCCCCAGCATTTT,CASSQTGQGVRSNQPQHF
TRBJ1-2,TRBD1,TRBV29-1,few,TGCAGCGTTGAAGATCGGGGGACAGGAAATGGCTACACCTTC,CSVEDRGTGNGYTF
TRBJ1-1,TRBD1,TRBV9,few,TGTGCCAGCAGCGTAGGAGCAGGGGGAAAGAACACTGAAGCTTTCTTT,CASSVGAGGKNTEAFF
TRBJ1-2,TRBD1,TRBV7-9,few,TGTGCCAGCAGCTCCCGATCCTGGACAGGGGAGGACTATGGCTACACCTTC,CASSSRSWTGEDYGYTF
TRBJ1-2,NA,TRBV30,NA,TGTGCCTGGAGTGACCCCCCAGAAAGCTATGGCTACACCTTC,CAWSDPPESYGYTF
TRBJ2-1,TRBD2,TRBV11-2,NA,TGTGCCAGCAGCTTAAAACCGACTAGCGGGGGGGGTTACAATGAGCAGTTCTTC,CASSLKPTSGGGYNEQFF
TRBJ1-1,NA,TRBV6-5,NA,TGTGCCAGCAGCTGGGACGGGGGGCTGTACACTGAAGCTTTCTTT,CASSWDGGLYTEAFF
TRBJ2-3,NA,TRBV10-1,NA,TGCGCCAGCAGTGATGCAGAACCCACAGATACGCAGTATTTT,CASSDAEPTDTQYF
TRBJ2-7,TRBD2,TRBV7-8,many,TGTGCCAGCAGCTTAGTAGGATTGCGGGGGGGGCTCTCCTACGAGCAGTACTTC,CASSLVGLRGGLSYEQYF